These 4 T cell receptor beta chains came from one sample sequenced in a study of CD8+ T cells in alopecia areata. The sequencing template was cDNA reverse transcribed from extracted RNA. TCRdb's table, derived via immunoSEQ multiplex PCR, lists solely in-frame clones and lacks some. The sample contains about 160,000 clones, around three fifths of which appear only once. This sample's treatment: oral pan-JAK inhibitor, 5-10 mg twice daily. Sequencing used CD4+ T cells sorted from blood, obtained at week 4, from a patient treated with tofacitinib. Receptors were obtained from a human donor with alopecia areata.

The CDR3 sequence: CASSGRQGLAAFF. The CDR3 nucleotides are TGTGCCAGCAGTGGAAGACAGGGGCTGGCAGCTTTCTTT. The V call is TRBV2, the J call TRBJ1-1; TRBD1 agrees at 8 bases. Trimming took 4 bases from V and 10 from J; bases not matched to a gene: 8. Per germline, CDR1 SNHLY and CDR2 FYNNEI. This CDR3 comprises 13 residues.

The gene calls are TRBV2 and TRBJ1-1; the D is unclear. CDR1 and CDR2 (germline): SNHLY, FYNNEI. V was trimmed by 8 bases and J by 1 base, leaving 11 bases between them. The CDR3 is made up of 13 amino acids. DNA for the CDR3: TGTGCCAGCCGGTGGACGGAGAACACTGAAGCTTTCTTT. Its protein is CASRWTENTEAFF.

J is TRBJ2-1 and V is TRBV27, with TRBD1 as a possible D gene (6 bases). The V gene lost 5 bases and the J gene lost 15 bases, with 20 bases spanning the gap. The germline CDR1 and CDR2 sequences are MNHEY and SMNVEV (reference sequence). The CDR3 runs 13 residues. The CDR3 DNA follows: TGTGCCAGCAGTCCGATCTTACAGGGACACCCGTTCTTC. Amino acids: CASSPILQGHPFF.

V gene TRBV29-1 combines with J gene TRBJ2-2, with 7 positions matching TRBD1. CDR1 SQVTM and CDR2 ANQGSEA come from the germline V gene. The V and J ends lost 4 bases and 6 bases, in that order; junction bases with no gene match: 5. CDR3 length equals 13 residues. CDR3 DNA: TGCAGCGTTGGGACAGGTATCGCCGGGGAGCTGTTTTTT. This codes for CSVGTGIAGELFF.